By share of the sample, the clone carrying this TCR beta chain is medium-sized. The sample originates from a study of molecular identifiers for immune sequencing clone quantification. Germline CDR1 is ENHRY and CDR2 is SYGVKD. The CDR3 consists of 18 residues. V gave up 7 bases and J gave up 1 base; unmatched junction bases: 15. Bulk TCR library preparation followed previously described methods with listed TCR primers. TCRdb ran MiXCR on the PCR reads and lists one entry per CDR3 protein. The repertoire holds roughly 10,000 distinct CDR3 sequences, around 23% seen once, with 1.5% in the top ten. This clonotype was sampled from a human donor in good health. Some libraries in this study had Jurkat cell RNA spiked in. The material sequenced was naive CD8+ T cells from blood, with Jurkat cell RNA spiked in. The subset: FACS-sorted CD8+CD4-CCR7+CD45RA+ naive T cells. The J gene is TRBJ2-5, the V gene TRBV10-3, with 10 bases matching TRBD2. The CDR3 region is CAIMNGVAGGHFQETQYF. For the CDR3, the DNA is TGTGCCATCATGAACGGGGTAGCGGGGGGTCATTTCCAAGAGACCCAGTACTTC.